This T cell receptor beta chain emerged from a study of blood T cell repertoires in COVID-19 (dated by TCRdb to the early 2020s). In terms of the full investigation: Samples covering the acute and convalescent phases of COVID-19 were provided by collaborators in the United States, Italy and Spain. The prospective study material was composed of cDNA or gDNA derived from T cells, B-cell-depleted T cells, or PBMCs. Subjects who had been exposed to COVID-19, were actively infected with it, or had recovered from it provided the deeply sampled blood TCRbeta repertoires that made up the dataset. The repertoires were made available in a free public database intended to serve as a resource for research on the immune response to SARS-CoV-2. The samples were drawn from the first 160 participants of the ongoing ImmuneRACE study and from 1,200 or so subjects provided by 6 global collaborators. Sample metadata almost always included a de-identified subject ID, COVID-19 status, age in years and sex. Where available, HLA class I and class II types were obtained from metadata supplied by the sample provider rather than from assay-based typing.

TCRbeta CDR3 regions were amplified from genomic DNA using the immunoSEQ Assay, a bias-controlled multiplex PCR. The study's own analysis went as follows. Nucleated cell counts per sample were estimated from amplification of reference gene primers within the assay. To quantify the absolute abundance of each unique TCRbeta CDR3 rearrangement, sequence reads were collapsed and filtered. For each sample, productive Simpson clonality was calculated as the square root of Simpson's diversity index over productive rearrangements. This immuneACCESS table, as held by TCRdb, lists in-frame sequences with V and J called but not all clones. Of the missing ones, under half trace to an unresolved V gene in checked studies; the others have no known cause. That table gives V, J and clone size, and the DNA gave D and trimming. In all, the sample holds 470,000 or so clones, and nearly 90% of those were seen once. Almost 2% of the sample comes from the top ten.

The research as a whole found: The quantity of clinical and demographic metadata differed by source and by participant and was supplied without curation.

From the germline V gene, CDR1 is SGHTA and CDR2 is FQGTGA. The V and J ends are trimmed by 1 base and 3 bases, leaving 13 bases between them. The CDR3 runs 16 residues from the cysteine to the phenylalanine. Of all the DNA, just the CDR3 is kept, 48 bases in frame from base 1. Enrolling through a virtual design, the prospective study's participants ranged in age from roughly 18 to 90 years and lived across some 23 United States geographic areas. In the prospective study, cohorts were assigned on the basis of participant-reported clinical history obtained from a screening survey and a study questionnaire. Mobile phlebotomists in the prospective study collected whole blood, serum and a nasopharyngeal or oropharyngeal swab from every participant. Over a roughly 2-month period, participants in the prospective study had the option of providing additional blood draws and questionnaires. Before DNA extraction, prospective study blood samples were shipped either frozen or at room temperature.

As regards this clone: Its cognate antigen has yet to be identified. Base qualities are not at hand, and no much larger clone is one base apart.

The TCR was taken from a woman younger than 35 with acute COVID-19. The chain is encoded by TRBV7-3 joined to TRBJ1-3; 5 matching bases give a weak D call of TRBD1. Sequenced input: PBMCs or T cells enriched from blood (not recorded which). The CDR3 has the sequence CASSLNGGENGNTIYF. Read as DNA, the sequence is TGTGCCAGCAGCTTAAATGGAGGGGAGAATGGAAACACCATATATTTT.